The 13 T cell receptor beta chains below come from one sample, sequenced in a study of OX40 agonist ivuxolimab in advanced cancers. Produced via immunoSEQ multiplex PCR; TCRdb's table is partial and in-frame only. The sample includes over 80,000 clones, roughly nine tenths of them seen just once. Sequences were derived from CD4+ or CD8+ T cells sorted from blood, sampled in a trial of the OX40 agonist ivuxolimab. The receptors come from an adult with an advanced solid tumor such as melanoma, head and neck, liver or kidney cancer.

The chain recombines TRBV28 with TRBJ1-5; D not certain. V was shortened by 3 bases and J by 6 bases, with 6 bases between the two germline ends. The germline gives CDR1 MDHEN, CDR2 SYDVKM. CDR3 length: 12 amino acids. For the CDR3, the DNA is TGTGCCAGCAGTTTGGTGCTTCAGCCCCAGCATTTT. The encoded protein is CASSLVLQPQHF.

The V and J genes are TRBV6-5 and TRBJ1-5, with D perhaps matching TRBD1 (6 bases). Germline V gene sequence: CDR1 MNHEY, CDR2 SVGAGI. This CDR3 is built from 12 residues. V was trimmed by 6 bases and J by 10 bases, leaving 13 bases between them. The CDR3 spells CASRDTQGPQHF. CDR3 DNA sequence: TGTGCCAGCAGGGACACACAGGGTCCCCAGCATTTT.

The chain has TRBV21-1 and TRBJ2-1; TRBD2, the D gene given by the table, was not confirmed from the DNA. TRBV21-1 is given as a pseudogene. This CDR3 spans 17 amino acids. The CDR3 reads CASSPLRRTSEYNEQFF. As DNA, the CDR3 is TGTGCCAGCAGCCCTCTCCGGAGGACTAGCGAGTACAATGAGCAGTTCTTC.

The chain combines TRBV18 with TRBJ1-5; 8 bases fit TRBD1. The CDR3 loop spans 16 amino acids. Germline-derived CDR1 and CDR2 are KGHSH and LQKENI. With 4 bases clipped from V and 0 bases from J, the junction kept 5 bases outside the gene matches. CDR3 region: CASSQRQGNSNQPQHF. As DNA, the CDR3 is TGTGCCAGCTCACAGAGACAGGGGAATAGCAATCAGCCCCAGCATTTT.

The CDR3: CASSVGPGHQPQHF. The CDR3 DNA reads as TGTGCCAGCAGTGTCGGCCCGGGACATCAGCCCCAGCATTTT. The chain uses TRBV6-4 and TRBJ1-5; D is perhaps TRBD1 (5 bases). The CDR3 covers 14 residues. Looked up from germline, CDR1 is MRHNA and CDR2 is SNTAGT. V lost 4 bases, J lost 5 bases, and 12 bases lay in between.

To note about this clone: A junction end diverges from the germline sequence, so it may reflect a read error. This rearrangement joins TRBV13 to TRBJ2-7; D uncertain. This CDR3 contains 14 residues. Germline V gives CDR1 PRHDT, CDR2 FYEKMQ (reference sequence). In nucleotides, the CDR3 is TGTGCCAGCAGCCTAGGACGCCGCTCCTACGAGCAGTACTTC. This sequence encodes CASSLGRRSYEQYF.

The chain combines TRBV29-1 with TRBJ2-1; 13 bases are shared with TRBD2. CDR3 length: 16 amino acids. In germline, CDR1 is SQVTM, CDR2 ANQGSEA. V was clipped by 4 bases and J by 1 base; unmatched bases: 4. CDR3: CSVGLAGGFSYNEQFF. In nucleotides, the CDR3 is TGCAGCGTTGGACTAGCGGGAGGCTTTTCCTACAATGAGCAGTTCTTC.

J is TRBJ1-5 and V is TRBV27, with 7 positions matching TRBD1. The CDR3 extends over 15 amino acids. Per the germline V gene, CDR1 is MNHEY and CDR2 is SMNVEV (reference sequence). Germline trimming cut 2 bases from V and 9 bases from J; bases unmatched to any gene: 10. CDR3 in amino acids: CASSLAGTVRGPQHF. CDR3 sequence (DNA): TGTGCCAGCAGTTTAGCCGGGACAGTAAGGGGGCCCCAGCATTTT.

The chain uses TRBV11-3 and TRBJ2-2, with unresolved D. V gave up 7 bases and J gave up 2 bases, with 17 bases separating them. CDR1 and CDR2 from the germline V gene are SGHNT and YENEEA. This CDR3 comprises 16 residues. In DNA form, the CDR3 reads TGTGCCAGCACGACTTTGGTGGGCCCCAACACCGGGGAGCTGTTTTTT. The encoded protein is CASTTLVGPNTGELFF.

The chain uses TRBV7-9 and TRBJ1-2; D may be TRBD1 (5 bases). Germline V gene data show CDR1 as SEHNR and CDR2 as FQNEAQ (reference sequence). The CDR3 covers 13 residues. The V and J ends lost 11 bases and 5 bases respectively, with 18 bases between them. The CDR3 spells CAGQGLGFYGYTF. CDR3 bases: TGTGCCGGCCAGGGCCTGGGTTTTTATGGCTACACCTTC.

The chain uses TRBV28 and TRBJ2-7; TRBD1 matches 9 bases. Losses at the gene ends were 5 bases for V and 3 bases for J; bases not matched to a gene: 5. The CDR3 runs 14 residues. CDR1 is MDHEN and CDR2 is SYDVKM in the germline V gene. The CDR3 region is CASSKGGQGYEQYF. The CDR3 region has the DNA TGTGCCAGCAGTAAAGGGGGACAGGGCTACGAGCAGTACTTC.

This chain connects TRBV5-1 to TRBJ1-1, with a possible D match to TRBD1 (5 bases). Germline V gives CDR1 SGHRS, CDR2 YFSETQ. The ends were cut back, 5 bases at V and 5 bases at J, with 16 bases in the middle. CDR3 length: 14 amino acids. The CDR3: CASSVSGAGTEAFF. The CDR3 DNA reads as TGCGCCAGCAGTGTGTCCGGGGCAGGAACTGAAGCTTTCTTT. The variable domain in full, completed from reference TRBV5-1 and TRBJ1-1, reads KAGVTQTPRYLIKTRGQQVTLSCSPISGHRSVSWYQQTPGQGLQFLFEYFSETQRNKGNFPGRFSGRQFSNSRSEMNVSTLELGDSALYLCASSVSGAGTEAFFGQGTRLTVV.

This chain links TRBV5-4 with TRBJ2-7, with 7 positions matching TRBD1. The CDR3 spans 15 residues. The V segment lost 4 bases and the J segment 2 bases; nucleotides outside the gene matches: 9. Germline V gene sequence: CDR1 SGHNT, CDR2 YYREEE (reference sequence). CDR3 amino acids: CASSPADRDAYEQYF. As DNA, the CDR3 is TGTGCCAGCAGCCCCGCCGACAGGGACGCCTACGAGCAGTACTTC.